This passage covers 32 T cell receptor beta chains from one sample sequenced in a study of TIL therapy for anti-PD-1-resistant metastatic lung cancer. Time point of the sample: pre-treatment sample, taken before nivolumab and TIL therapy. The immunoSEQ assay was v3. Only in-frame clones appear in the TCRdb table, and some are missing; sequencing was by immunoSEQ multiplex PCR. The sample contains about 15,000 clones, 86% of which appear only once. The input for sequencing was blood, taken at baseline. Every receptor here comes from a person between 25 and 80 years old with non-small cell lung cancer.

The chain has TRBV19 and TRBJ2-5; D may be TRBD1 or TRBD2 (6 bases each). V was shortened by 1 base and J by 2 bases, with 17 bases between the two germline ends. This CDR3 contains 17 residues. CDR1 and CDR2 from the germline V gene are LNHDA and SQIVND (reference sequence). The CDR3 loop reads CASSIVGRGRSQETQYF. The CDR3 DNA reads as TGTGCCAGTAGTATAGTAGGACGGGGGCGATCACAAGAGACCCAGTACTTC.

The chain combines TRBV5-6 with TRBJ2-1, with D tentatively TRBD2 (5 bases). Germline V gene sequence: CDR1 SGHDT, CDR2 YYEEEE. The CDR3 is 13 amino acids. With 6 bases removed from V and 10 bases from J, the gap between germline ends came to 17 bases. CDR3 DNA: TGTGCCAGCAATCGGCCCCCCGGGGTAGAGCAGTTCTTC. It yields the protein CASNRPPGVEQFF.

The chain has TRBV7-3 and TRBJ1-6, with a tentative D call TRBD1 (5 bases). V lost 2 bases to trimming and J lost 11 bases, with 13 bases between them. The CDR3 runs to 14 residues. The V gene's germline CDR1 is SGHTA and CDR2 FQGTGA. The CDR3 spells CASSLGGVGTPLHF. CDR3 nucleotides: TGTGCCAGCAGCTTAGGGGGTGTTGGTACACCCCTCCACTTT.

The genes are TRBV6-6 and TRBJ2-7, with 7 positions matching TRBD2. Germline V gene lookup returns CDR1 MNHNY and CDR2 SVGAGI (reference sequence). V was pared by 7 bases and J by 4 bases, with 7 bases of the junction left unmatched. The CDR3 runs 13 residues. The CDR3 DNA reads TGTGCCAGCACCTACGGGGGGAGTTACGAGCAGTACTTC. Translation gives CASTYGGSYEQYF.

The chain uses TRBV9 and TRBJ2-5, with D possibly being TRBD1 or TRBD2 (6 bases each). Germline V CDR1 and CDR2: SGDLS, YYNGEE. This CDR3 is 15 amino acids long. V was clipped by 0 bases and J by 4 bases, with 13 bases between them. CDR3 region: CASSVALEGGETQYF. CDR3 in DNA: TGTGCCAGCAGCGTAGCTTTAGAGGGGGGAGAGACCCAGTACTTC. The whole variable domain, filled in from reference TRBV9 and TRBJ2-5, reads DSGVTQTPKHLITATGQRVTLRCSPRSGDLSVYWYQQSLDQGLQFLIQYYNGEERAKGNILERFSAQQFPDLHSELNLSSLELGDSALYFCASSVALEGGETQYFGPGTRLLVL.

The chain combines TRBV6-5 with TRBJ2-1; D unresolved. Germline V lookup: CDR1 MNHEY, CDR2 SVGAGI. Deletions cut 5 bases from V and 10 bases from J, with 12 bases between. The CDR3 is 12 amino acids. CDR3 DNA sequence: TGTGCCAGCAGTCCTACGCGGTCAGAGCAGTTCTTC. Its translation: CASSPTRSEQFF.

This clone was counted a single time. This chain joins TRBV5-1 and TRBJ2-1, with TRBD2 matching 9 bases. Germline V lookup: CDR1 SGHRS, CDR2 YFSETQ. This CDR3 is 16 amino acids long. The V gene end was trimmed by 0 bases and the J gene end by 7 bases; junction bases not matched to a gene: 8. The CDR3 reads CASSLAPQREVNEQFF. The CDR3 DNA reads TGCGCCAGCAGCTTGGCCCCCCAGCGGGAGGTTAATGAGCAGTTCTTC.

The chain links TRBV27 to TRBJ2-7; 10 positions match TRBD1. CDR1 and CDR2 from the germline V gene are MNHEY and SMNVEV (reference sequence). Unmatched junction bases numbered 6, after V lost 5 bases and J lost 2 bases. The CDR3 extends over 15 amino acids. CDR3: CASSRGQGGTYEQYF. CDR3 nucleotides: TGTGCCAGCAGTCGTGGACAGGGGGGAACCTACGAGCAGTACTTC.

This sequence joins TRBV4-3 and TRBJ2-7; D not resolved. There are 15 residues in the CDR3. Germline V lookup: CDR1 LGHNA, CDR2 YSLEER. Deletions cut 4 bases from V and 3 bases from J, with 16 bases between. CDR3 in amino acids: CASSPLSLWLYEQYF. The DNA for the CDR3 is TGCGCCAGCAGCCCTCTGAGCCTGTGGCTCTACGAGCAGTACTTC.

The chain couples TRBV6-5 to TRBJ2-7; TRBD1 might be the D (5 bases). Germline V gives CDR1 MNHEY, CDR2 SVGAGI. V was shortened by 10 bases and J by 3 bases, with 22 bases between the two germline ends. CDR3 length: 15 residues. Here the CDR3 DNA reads TGTGCCATATTACCCAATGACAGCCCGGGCTACGAGCAGTACTTC. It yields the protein CAILPNDSPGYEQYF.

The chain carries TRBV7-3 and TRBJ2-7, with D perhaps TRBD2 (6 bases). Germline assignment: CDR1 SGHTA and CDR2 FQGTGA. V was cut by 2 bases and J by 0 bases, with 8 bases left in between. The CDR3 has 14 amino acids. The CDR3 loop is CASSLYGGSYEQYF. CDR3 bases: TGTGCCAGCAGCTTATACGGGGGCTCCTACGAGCAGTACTTC. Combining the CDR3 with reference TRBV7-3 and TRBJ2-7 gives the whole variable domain GAGVSQTPSNKVTEKGKYVELRCDPISGHTALYWYRQSLGQGPEFLIYFQGTGAADDSGLPNDRFFAVRPEGSVSTLKIQRTERGDSAVYLCASSLYGGSYEQYFGPGTRLTVT.

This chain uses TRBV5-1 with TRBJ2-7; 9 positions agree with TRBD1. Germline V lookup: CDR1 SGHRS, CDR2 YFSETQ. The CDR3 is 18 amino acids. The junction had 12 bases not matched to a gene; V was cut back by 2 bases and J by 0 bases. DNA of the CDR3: TGCGCCAGCAGCTTTTCCGGGACCGGGACAGGGTACTCCTACGAGCAGTACGTC. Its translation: CASSFSGTGTGYSYEQYV.

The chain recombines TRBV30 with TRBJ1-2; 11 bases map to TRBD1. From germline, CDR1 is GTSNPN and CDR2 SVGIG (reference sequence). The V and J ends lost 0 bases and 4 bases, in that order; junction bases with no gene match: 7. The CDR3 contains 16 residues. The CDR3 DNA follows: TGTGCCTGGAGTGTAGACTGGACAGGGGGCCGCTATGGCTACACCTTC. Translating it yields CAWSVDWTGGRYGYTF.

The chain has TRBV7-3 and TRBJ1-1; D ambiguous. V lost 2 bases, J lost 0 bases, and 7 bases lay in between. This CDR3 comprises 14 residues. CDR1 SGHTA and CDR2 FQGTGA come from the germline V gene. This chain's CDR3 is CASSLGTMNTEAFF. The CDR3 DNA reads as TGTGCCAGCAGCTTAGGAACAATGAACACTGAAGCTTTCTTT.

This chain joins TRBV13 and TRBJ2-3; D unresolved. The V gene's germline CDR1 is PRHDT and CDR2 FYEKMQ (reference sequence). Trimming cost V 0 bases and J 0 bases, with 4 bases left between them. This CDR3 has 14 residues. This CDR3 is CASSLGVSTDTQYF. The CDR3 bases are TGTGCCAGCAGCTTAGGGGTGAGCACAGATACGCAGTATTTT.

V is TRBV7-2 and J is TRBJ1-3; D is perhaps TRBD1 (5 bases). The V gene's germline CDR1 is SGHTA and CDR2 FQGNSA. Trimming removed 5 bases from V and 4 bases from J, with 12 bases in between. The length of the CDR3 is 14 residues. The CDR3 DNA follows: TGTGCCAGCAGCCAGGGTACAACGGGAAACACCATATATTTT. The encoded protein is CASSQGTTGNTIYF.

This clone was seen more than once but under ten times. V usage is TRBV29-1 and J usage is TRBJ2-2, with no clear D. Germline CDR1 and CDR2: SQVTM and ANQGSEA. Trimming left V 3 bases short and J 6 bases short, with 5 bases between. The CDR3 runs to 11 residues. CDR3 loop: CSVDKSGELFF. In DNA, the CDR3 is TGCAGCGTTGATAAATCCGGGGAGCTGTTTTTT.

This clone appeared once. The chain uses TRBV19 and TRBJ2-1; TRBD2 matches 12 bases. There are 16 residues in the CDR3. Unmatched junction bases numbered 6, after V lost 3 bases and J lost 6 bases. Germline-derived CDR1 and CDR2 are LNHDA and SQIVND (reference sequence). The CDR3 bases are TGTGCCAGTAGTATTCAGACTAGCGGGGGTTTCAATGAGCAGTTCTTC. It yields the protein CASSIQTSGGFNEQFF. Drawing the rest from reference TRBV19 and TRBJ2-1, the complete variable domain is DGGITQSPKYLFRKEGQNVTLSCEQNLNHDAMYWYRQDPGQGLRLIYYSQIVNDFQKGDIAEGYSVSREKKESFPLTVTSAQKNPTAFYLCASSIQTSGGFNEQFFGPGTRLTVL.

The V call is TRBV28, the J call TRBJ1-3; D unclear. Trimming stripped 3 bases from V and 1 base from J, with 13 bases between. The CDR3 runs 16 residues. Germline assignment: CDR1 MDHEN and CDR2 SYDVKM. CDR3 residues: CASSFSVLASGNTIYF. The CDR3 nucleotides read TGTGCCAGCAGTTTTAGTGTGCTTGCTTCTGGAAACACCATATATTTT. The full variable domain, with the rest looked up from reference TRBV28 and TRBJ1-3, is DVKVTQSSRYLVKRTGEKVFLECVQDMDHENMFWYRQDPGLGLRLIYFSYDVKMKEKGDIPEGYSVSREKKERFSLILESASTNQTSMYLCASSFSVLASGNTIYFGEGSWLTVV.

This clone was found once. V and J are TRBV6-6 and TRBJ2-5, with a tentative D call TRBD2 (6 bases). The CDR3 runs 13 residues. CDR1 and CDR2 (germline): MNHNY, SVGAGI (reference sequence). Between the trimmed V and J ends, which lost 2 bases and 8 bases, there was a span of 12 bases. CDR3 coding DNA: TGTGCCAGCAGTTACGATCCGGGGGACACCCAGTACTTC. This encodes CASSYDPGDTQYF.

CDR3: CASHGESPDRGTEAFF. CDR3 nucleotide sequence: TGTGCCAGCCACGGGGAGTCGCCCGACAGGGGCACTGAAGCTTTCTTT. The chain combines TRBV19 with TRBJ1-1, with TRBD1 matching 8 bases. The CDR3 runs 16 residues. V shed 9 bases and J 4 bases; nucleotides not matched to a gene: 16. Per the germline V gene, CDR1 is LNHDA and CDR2 is SQIVND (reference sequence).

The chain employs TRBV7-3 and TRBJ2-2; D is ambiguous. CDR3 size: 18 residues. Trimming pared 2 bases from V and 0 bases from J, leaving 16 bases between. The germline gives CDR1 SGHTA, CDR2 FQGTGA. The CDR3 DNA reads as TGTGCCAGCAGCTTAGGTCACAGAATACCCTCGAACACCGGGGAGCTGTTTTTT. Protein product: CASSLGHRIPSNTGELFF.

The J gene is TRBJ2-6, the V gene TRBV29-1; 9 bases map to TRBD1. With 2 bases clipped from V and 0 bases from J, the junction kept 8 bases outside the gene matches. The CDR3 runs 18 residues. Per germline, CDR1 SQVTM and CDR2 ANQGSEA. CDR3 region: CSVEPRTGATSGANVLTF. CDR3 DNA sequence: TGCAGCGTTGAACCCCGGACAGGGGCCACCTCTGGGGCCAACGTCCTGACTTTC.

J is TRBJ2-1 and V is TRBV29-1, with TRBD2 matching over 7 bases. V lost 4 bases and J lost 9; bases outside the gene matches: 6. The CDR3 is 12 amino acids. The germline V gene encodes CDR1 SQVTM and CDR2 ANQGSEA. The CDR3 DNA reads TGCAGCGTTGTGAGCGGGAAGGGTGAGCAGTTCTTC. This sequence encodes CSVVSGKGEQFF.

The CDR3 region has the DNA TGTGCCAGCAGCTTGATACGGAACACTGAAGCTTTCTTT. Translated, it gives CASSLIRNTEAFF. The chain combines TRBV5-6 with TRBJ1-1, with D uncertain. V lost 1 base and J lost 1, with 5 bases in between. The germline gives CDR1 SGHDT, CDR2 YYEEEE. This CDR3 is 13 amino acids long.

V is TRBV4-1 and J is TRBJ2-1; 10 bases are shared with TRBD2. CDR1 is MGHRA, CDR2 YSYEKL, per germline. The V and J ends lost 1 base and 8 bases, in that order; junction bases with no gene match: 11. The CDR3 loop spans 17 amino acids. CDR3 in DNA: TGCGCCAGCAGCCAAGTAGCGGGAGGCCTCCCCGGGGATGAGCAGTTCTTC. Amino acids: CASSQVAGGLPGDEQFF.

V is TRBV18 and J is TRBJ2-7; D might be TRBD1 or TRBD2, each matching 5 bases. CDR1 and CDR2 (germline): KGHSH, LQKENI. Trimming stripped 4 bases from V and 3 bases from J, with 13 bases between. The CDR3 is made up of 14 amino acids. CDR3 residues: CASSQGTASYEQYF. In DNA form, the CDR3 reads TGTGCCAGCTCACAAGGGACGGCCAGCTACGAGCAGTACTTC.

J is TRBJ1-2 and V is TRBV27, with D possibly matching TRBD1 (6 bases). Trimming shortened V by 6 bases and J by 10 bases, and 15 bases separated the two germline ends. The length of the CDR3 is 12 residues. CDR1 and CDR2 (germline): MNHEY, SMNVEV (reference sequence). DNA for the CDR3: TGTGCCAGCAGGGACAGCCGGAGGGACTACACCTTC. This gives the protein CASRDSRRDYTF.

CDR3 in DNA: TGCGCCAGCAGCCAAGAATCTAGCGGGGGGTTTACAGATACGCAGTATTTT. Translation gives CASSQESSGGFTDTQYF. The chain employs TRBV4-1 and TRBJ2-3; 11 bases agree with TRBD2. The germline CDR1 and CDR2 sequences are MGHRA and YSYEKL. The CDR3 has 17 amino acids. V was clipped by 0 bases and J by 3 bases; unmatched bases: 5.

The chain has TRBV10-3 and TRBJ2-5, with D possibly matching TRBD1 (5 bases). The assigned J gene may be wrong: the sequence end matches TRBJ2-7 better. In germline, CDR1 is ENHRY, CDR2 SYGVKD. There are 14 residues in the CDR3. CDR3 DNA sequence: TGTGCCATCAGAGGACACCGAAGCTCCTACGAGCAGTACTTC. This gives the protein CAIRGHRSSYEQYF.

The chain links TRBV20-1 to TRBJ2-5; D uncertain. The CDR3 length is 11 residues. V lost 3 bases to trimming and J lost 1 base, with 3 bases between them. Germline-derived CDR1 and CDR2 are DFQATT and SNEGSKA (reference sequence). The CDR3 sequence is CSARLQETQYF. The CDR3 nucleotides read TGCAGTGCTAGGCTCCAAGAGACCCAGTACTTC.

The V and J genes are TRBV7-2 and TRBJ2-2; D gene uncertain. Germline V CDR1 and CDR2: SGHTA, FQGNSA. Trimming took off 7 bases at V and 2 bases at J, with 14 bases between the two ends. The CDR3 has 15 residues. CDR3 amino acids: CASTPLRVNTGELFF. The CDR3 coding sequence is TGTGCCAGCACCCCTTTACGGGTTAACACCGGGGAGCTGTTTTTT.